This entry lists 11 T cell receptor beta chains sequenced from one sample in a study of cytomegalovirus exposure and HLA in healthy donors. Researchers ran the PCR with 60 Vbeta and 13 Jbeta primers. Profiling relied on immunoSEQ multiplex PCR, and the TCRdb table lists in-frame clones only, not all of them. The profile shows roughly 150,000 clones, 50% to 75% of them singletons. The sequencing sample was made of PBMCs. These receptors came from a woman between 25 and 40 years old in good health and CMV-seropositive.

The chain carries TRBV5-4 and TRBJ2-1, with TRBD2 matching over 9 bases. V shed 0 bases and J 8 bases; nucleotides not matched to a gene: 3. In germline, CDR1 is SGHNT, CDR2 YYREEE (reference sequence). The CDR3 is 14 residues long. The CDR3 nucleotides are TGTGCCAGCAGCTTGGATCTAGCGGGGTATGAGCAGTTCTTC. It yields the protein CASSLDLAGYEQFF.

This clone was counted only a few times. The CDR3 spells CASSLVELWTQYF. The CDR3 region has the DNA TGTGCCAGCAGCTTGGTAGAATTGTGGACGCAGTATTTT. The V call is TRBV5-8, the J call TRBJ2-3; the D is unclear. This CDR3 spans 13 amino acids. V was shortened by 0 bases and J by 9 bases, with 11 bases between the two germline ends. The V gene's germline CDR1 is SGHTS and CDR2 YDEGEE.

The rearrangement joins TRBV5-1 to TRBJ1-4; D not certain. V shed 6 bases and J shed 3 bases, with 18 bases lying between them. This CDR3 spans 16 amino acids. Germline V gene data show CDR1 as SGHRS and CDR2 as YFSETQ. CDR3 amino acids: CASNTGVLQSNEKLFF. In DNA form, the CDR3 reads TGCGCCAGCAATACCGGGGTGCTTCAGTCTAATGAAAAACTGTTTTTT. The full variable domain, its missing parts supplied by reference TRBV5-1 and TRBJ1-4, is KAGVTQTPRYLIKTRGQQVTLSCSPISGHRSVSWYQQTPGQGLQFLFEYFSETQRNKGNFPGRFSGRQFSNSRSEMNVSTLELGDSALYLCASNTGVLQSNEKLFFGSGTQLSVL.

V usage is TRBV9 and J usage is TRBJ2-3; 14 bases map to TRBD2. The CDR3 is 15 residues long. Germline V lookup: CDR1 SGDLS, CDR2 YYNGEE. Losses at the gene ends were 3 bases for V and 5 bases for J; bases not matched to a gene: 2. This CDR3 reads CASSDGTSGRDTQYF. CDR3 sequence (DNA): TGTGCCAGCAGCGACGGGACTAGCGGGAGAGATACGCAGTATTTT.

This clone appeared many times. The V call is TRBV6-4, the J call TRBJ2-3; a possible D gene is TRBD2 (7 bases). Between the trimmed V and J ends, which lost 0 bases and 2 bases, there was a span of 9 bases. Germline CDR1 and CDR2: MRHNA and SNTAGT. CDR3 length: 15 amino acids. The CDR3 nucleotides are TGTGCCAGCAGTGACTCGGGGGGGGCCACAGATACGCAGTATTTT. Its translation: CASSDSGGATDTQYF.

The genes are TRBV7-9 and TRBJ1-1, with 8 bases that match TRBD1. Germline V gene lookup returns CDR1 SEHNR and CDR2 FQNEAQ (reference sequence). The CDR3 is made up of 16 amino acids. Trimming took 5 bases from V and 2 from J; bases not matched to a gene: 10. CDR3 in amino acids: CASSPARTGFNTEAFF. Here the CDR3 DNA reads TGTGCCAGCAGCCCTGCCCGGACAGGGTTTAACACTGAAGCTTTCTTT. The variable domain in full, completed from reference TRBV7-9 and TRBJ1-1, reads DTGVSQNPRHKITKRGQNVTFRCDPISEHNRLYWYRQTLGQGPEFLTYFQNEAQLEKSRLLSDRFSAERPKGSFSTLEIQRTEQGDSAMYLCASSPARTGFNTEAFFGQGTRLTVV.

V usage is TRBV5-4 and J usage is TRBJ2-3, with 12 bases fitting TRBD1. With V trimmed by 2 bases and J by 7 bases, 5 bases remained unmatched. The germline V gene encodes CDR1 SGHNT and CDR2 YYREEE (reference sequence). The CDR3 is made up of 15 amino acids. CDR3 coding DNA: TGTGCCAGCAGCTTTGGGACAGGGGGCAAAAATACGCAGTATTTT. Translated: CASSFGTGGKNTQYF.

This clone turned up a few times. The J gene is TRBJ1-6, the V gene TRBV2; 12 bases map to TRBD1. Germline CDR1 SNHLY, CDR2 FYNNEI. The CDR3 covers 18 residues. After removal of 5 bases from V and 5 bases from J, the junction contained 10 bases not matched to a gene. CDR3: CASSYTGTGGFNNSPLHF. The DNA for the CDR3 is TGTGCCAGCAGTTACACCGGGACAGGGGGCTTCAATAATTCACCCCTCCACTTT.

The gene calls are TRBV19 and TRBJ1-1; D not resolved. CDR1 is LNHDA and CDR2 is SQIVND in the germline V gene (reference sequence). The CDR3 covers 13 residues. The ends were cut back, 6 bases at V and 0 bases at J, with 8 bases in the middle. CDR3 sequence: CASSISLNTEAFF. The DNA of the CDR3 is TGTGCCAGTAGCATAAGCCTGAACACTGAAGCTTTCTTT.

The V and J genes are TRBV15 and TRBJ2-3; weak D call: TRBD1 (6 bases). CDR1 is LNHNV and CDR2 is YYDKDF in the germline V gene (reference sequence). The CDR3 is made up of 15 amino acids. V lost 1 base and J lost 3, with 11 bases in between. The CDR3 sequence is CATSRGGRRTDTQYF. CDR3 sequence (DNA): TGTGCCACCAGCAGAGGGGGGCGCAGAACAGATACGCAGTATTTT.

The V call is TRBV15, the J call TRBJ2-7, with 8 bases matching TRBD1. Unmatched junction bases numbered 6, after V lost 0 bases and J lost 2 bases. Germline V gives CDR1 LNHNV, CDR2 YYDKDF (reference sequence). The CDR3 is made up of 16 amino acids. CDR3 in amino acids: CATSRDRDRRPYEQYF. In DNA, the CDR3 is TGTGCCACCAGCAGAGATCGGGACAGGCGGCCCTACGAGCAGTACTTC.